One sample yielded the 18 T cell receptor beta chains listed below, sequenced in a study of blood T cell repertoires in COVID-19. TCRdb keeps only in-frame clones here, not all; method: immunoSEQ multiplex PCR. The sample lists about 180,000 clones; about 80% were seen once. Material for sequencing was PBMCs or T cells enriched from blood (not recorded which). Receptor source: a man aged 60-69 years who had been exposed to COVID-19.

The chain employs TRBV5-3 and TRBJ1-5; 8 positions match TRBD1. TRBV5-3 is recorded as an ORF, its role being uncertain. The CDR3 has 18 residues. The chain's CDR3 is CAITAGRGLGYSNQPQHF. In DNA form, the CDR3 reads TGTGCTATCACGGCTGGCAGGGGGCTCGGATATAGCAATCAGCCCCAGCATTTT.

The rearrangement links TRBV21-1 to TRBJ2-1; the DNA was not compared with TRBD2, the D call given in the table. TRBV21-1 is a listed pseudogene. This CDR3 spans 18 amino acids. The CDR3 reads CASSSLRGCRVARVEQFF. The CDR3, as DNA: TGTGCCAGCAGCAGTTTACGGGGGTGCAGAGTTGCCCGAGTGGAGCAGTTCTTC.

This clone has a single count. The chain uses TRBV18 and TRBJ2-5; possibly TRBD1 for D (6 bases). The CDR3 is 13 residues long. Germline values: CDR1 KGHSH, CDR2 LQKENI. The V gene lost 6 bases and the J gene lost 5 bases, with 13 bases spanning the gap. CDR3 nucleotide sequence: TGTGCCAGCTCCCAGACAGGTACCGAGACCCAGTACTTC. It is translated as CASSQTGTETQYF.

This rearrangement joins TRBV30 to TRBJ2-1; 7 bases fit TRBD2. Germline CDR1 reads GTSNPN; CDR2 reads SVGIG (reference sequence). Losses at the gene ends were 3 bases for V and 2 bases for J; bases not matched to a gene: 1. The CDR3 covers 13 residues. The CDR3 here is CAWSGGTYNEQFF. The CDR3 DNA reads TGTGCCTGGAGCGGGGGGACCTACAATGAGCAGTTCTTC.

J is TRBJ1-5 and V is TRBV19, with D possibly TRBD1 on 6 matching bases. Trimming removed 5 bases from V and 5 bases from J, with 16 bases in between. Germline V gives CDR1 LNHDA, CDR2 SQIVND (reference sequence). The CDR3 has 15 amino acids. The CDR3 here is CASSAGAGWDQPQHF. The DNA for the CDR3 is TGTGCCAGTAGTGCGGGGGCGGGATGGGATCAGCCCCAGCATTTT.

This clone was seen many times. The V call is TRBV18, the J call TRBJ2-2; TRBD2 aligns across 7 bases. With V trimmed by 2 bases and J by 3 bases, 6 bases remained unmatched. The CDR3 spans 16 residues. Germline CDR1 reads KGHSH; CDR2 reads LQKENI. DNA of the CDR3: TGTGCCAGCTCACCAATCCCTAGCGGAGACACCGGGGAGCTGTTTTTT. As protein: CASSPIPSGDTGELFF. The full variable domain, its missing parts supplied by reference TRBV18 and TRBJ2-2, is NAGVMQNPRHLVRRRGQEARLRCSPMKGHSHVYWYRQLPEEGLKFMVYLQKENIIDESGMPKERFSAEFPKEGPSILRIQQVVRGDSAAYFCASSPIPSGDTGELFFGEGSRLTVL.

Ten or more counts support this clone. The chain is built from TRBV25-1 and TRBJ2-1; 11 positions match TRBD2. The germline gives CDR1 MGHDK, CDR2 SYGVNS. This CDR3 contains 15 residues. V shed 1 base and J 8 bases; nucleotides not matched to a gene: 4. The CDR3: CASSELAGGPDEQFF. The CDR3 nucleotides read TGTGCCAGCAGTGAATTAGCGGGAGGGCCCGATGAGCAGTTCTTC.

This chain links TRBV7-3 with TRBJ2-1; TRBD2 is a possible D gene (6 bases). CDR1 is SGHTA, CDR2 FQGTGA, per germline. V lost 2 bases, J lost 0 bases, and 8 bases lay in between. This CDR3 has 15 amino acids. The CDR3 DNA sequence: TGTGCCAGCAGCTTATACGGGAGCTCCTACAATGAGCAGTTCTTC. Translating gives CASSLYGSSYNEQFF.

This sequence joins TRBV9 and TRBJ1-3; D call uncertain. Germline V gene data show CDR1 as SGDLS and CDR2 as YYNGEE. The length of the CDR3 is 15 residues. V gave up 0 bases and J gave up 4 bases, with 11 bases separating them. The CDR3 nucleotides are TGTGCCAGCAGCGTAGGTATAGAGGCGGGAAACACCATATATTTT. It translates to CASSVGIEAGNTIYF.

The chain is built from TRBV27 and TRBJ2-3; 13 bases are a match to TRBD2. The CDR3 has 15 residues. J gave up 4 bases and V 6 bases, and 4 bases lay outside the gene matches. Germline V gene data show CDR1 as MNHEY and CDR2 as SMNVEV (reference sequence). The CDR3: CASRSGLAGPDTQYF. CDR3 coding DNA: TGTGCCAGCAGATCGGGACTAGCGGGACCAGATACGCAGTATTTT.

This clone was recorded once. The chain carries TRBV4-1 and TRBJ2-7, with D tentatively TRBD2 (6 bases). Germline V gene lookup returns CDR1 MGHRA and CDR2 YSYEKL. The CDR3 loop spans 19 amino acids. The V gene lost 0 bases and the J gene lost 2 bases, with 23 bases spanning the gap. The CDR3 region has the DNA TGCGCCAGCAGCCAAGATCTTATTACCTCACGGGAGATCCCCTACGAGCAGTACTTC. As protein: CASSQDLITSREIPYEQYF.

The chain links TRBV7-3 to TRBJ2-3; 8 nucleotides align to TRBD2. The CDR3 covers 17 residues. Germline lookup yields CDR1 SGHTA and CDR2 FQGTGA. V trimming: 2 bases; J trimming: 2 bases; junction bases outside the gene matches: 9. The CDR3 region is CASSLGPTGGNTDTQYF. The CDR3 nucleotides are TGTGCCAGCAGCTTAGGTCCCACGGGAGGGAACACAGATACGCAGTATTTT.

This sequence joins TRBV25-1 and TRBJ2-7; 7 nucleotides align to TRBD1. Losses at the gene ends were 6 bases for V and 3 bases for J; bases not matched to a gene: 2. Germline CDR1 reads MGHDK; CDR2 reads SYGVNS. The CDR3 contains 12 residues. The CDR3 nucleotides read TGTGCCAGCAGCTACAGGGGCTACGAGCAGTACTTC. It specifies CASSYRGYEQYF.

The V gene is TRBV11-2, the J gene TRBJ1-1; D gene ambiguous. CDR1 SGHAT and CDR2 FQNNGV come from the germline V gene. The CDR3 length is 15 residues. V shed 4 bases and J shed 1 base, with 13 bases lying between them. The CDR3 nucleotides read TGTGCCAGCAGCTCCTTACGACTGAGGAACACTGAAGCTTTCTTT. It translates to CASSSLRLRNTEAFF.

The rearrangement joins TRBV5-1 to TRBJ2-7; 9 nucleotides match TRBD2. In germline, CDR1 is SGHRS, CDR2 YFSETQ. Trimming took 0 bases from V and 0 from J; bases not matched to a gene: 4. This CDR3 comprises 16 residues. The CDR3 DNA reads TGCGCCAGCAGCTTGGTTAGCGGGGGAATCTCCTACGAGCAGTACTTC. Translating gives CASSLVSGGISYEQYF.

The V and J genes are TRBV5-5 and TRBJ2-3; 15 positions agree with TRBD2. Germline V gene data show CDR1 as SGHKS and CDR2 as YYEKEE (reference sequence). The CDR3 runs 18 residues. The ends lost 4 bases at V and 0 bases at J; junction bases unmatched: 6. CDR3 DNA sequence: TGTGCCAGCAGCCTGGGACTAGCGGGAGGAGTTAGCACAGATACGCAGTATTTT. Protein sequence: CASSLGLAGGVSTDTQYF.

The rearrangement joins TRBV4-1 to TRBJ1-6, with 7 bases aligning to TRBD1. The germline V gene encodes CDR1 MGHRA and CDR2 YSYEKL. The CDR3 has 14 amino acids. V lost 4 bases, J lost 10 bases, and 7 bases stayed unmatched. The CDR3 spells CASSPMTGQSPLHF. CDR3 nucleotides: TGCGCCAGCAGCCCGATGACAGGGCAGTCACCCCTCCACTTT.

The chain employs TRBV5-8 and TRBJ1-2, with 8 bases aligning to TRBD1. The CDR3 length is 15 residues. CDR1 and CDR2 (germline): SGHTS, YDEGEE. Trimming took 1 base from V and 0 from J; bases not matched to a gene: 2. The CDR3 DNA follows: TGTGCCAGCAGCTTGAGGACAGGGACTAACTATGGCTACACCTTC. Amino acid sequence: CASSLRTGTNYGYTF.